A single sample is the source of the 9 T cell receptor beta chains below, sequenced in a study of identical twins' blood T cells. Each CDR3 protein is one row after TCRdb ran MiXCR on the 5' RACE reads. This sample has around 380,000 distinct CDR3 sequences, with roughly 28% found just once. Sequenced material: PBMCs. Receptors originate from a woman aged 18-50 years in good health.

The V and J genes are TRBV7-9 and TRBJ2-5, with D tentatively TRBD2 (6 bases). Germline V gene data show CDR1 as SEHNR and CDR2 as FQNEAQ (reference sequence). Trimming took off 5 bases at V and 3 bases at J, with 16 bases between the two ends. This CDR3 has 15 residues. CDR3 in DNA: TGTGCCAGCAGCCTTATGGGGGACTTTAAAGAGACCCAGTACTTC. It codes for CASSLMGDFKETQYF.

CDR3 sequence (DNA): TGTGCCAGCAGCCCTTCTAGCGCCAATCACATTCAGTACTTC. It codes for CASSPSSANHIQYF. The genes are TRBV11-2 and TRBJ2-4, with D perhaps TRBD2 (6 bases). Germline V gene lookup returns CDR1 SGHAT and CDR2 FQNNGV. This CDR3 is built from 14 residues. V lost 5 bases and J 8 bases, leaving 16 bases between the germline ends.

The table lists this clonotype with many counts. The CDR3 coding sequence is TGCAGCGTTGAAACACAGGGCTATGGCTACACCTTC. This translates into CSVETQGYGYTF. This chain links TRBV29-1 with TRBJ1-2, with a tentative D call TRBD1 (6 bases). Between the trimmed V and J ends, which lost 2 bases and 4 bases, there was a span of 8 bases. This CDR3 is 12 amino acids long. CDR1 SQVTM and CDR2 ANQGSEA come from the germline V gene.

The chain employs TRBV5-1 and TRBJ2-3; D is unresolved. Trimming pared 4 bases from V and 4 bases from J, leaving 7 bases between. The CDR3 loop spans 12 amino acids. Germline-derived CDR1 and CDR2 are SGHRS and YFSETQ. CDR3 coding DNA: TGCGCCAGCAGCCTTAACTCAGATACGCAGTATTTT. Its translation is CASSLNSDTQYF.

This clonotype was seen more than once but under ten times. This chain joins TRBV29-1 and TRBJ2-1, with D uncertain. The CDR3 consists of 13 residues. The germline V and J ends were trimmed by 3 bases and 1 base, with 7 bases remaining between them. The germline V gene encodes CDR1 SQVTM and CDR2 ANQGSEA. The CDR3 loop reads CSVDKDSYNEQFF. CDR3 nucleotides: TGCAGCGTTGATAAGGATTCCTACAATGAGCAGTTCTTC.

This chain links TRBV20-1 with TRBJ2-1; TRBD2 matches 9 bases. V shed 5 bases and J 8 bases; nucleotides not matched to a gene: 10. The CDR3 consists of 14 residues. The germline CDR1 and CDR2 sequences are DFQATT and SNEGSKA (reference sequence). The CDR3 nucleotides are TGCAGTGCTCCGGGACTAGCCAAGTTTGATGAGCAGTTCTTC. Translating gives CSAPGLAKFDEQFF.

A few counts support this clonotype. The CDR3 region has the DNA TGTGCCAGCCGACGGTCCAGGGATCTCTACGAGCAGTACTTC. Translating gives CASRRSRDLYEQYF. The chain couples TRBV11-2 to TRBJ2-7; D may be TRBD1 (5 bases). V was clipped by 8 bases and J by 3 bases, with 17 bases between them. The CDR3 is made up of 14 amino acids. CDR1 is SGHAT and CDR2 is FQNNGV in the germline V gene.

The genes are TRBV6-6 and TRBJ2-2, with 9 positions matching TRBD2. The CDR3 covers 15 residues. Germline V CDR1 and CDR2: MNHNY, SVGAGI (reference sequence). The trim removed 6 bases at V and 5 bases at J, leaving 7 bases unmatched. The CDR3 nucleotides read TGTGCCAGCAGGCAAACTAGCGGGTGGACCGGGGAGCTGTTTTTT. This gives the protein CASRQTSGWTGELFF.

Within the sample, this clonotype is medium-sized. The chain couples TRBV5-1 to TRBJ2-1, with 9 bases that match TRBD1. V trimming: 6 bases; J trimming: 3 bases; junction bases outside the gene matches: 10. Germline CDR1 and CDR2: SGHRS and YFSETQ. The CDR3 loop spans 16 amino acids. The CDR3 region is CASTRRTGDYYNEQFF. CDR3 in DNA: TGCGCCAGCACCCGGAGGACAGGGGATTACTACAATGAGCAGTTCTTC.